The subject of this entry is one TCR beta chain. The sample originates from a study of shared clonotypes between healthy human individuals. The V gene end was trimmed by 1 base and the J gene end by 7 bases; junction bases not matched to a gene: 12. Per the germline V gene, CDR1 is LGHNA and CDR2 is YNFKEQ. The CDR3 contains 19 residues. The method was immunoSEQ multiplex PCR; TCRdb's version includes in-frame clones alone and lacks a portion of them. The repertoire holds approximately 2.3 million clones, with approximately 93% as singletons. This TCR came from a young man in good health. Some clones in this sample may be carry-over from other donors' samples. V usage is TRBV4-2 and J usage is TRBJ2-1; 14 bases are shared with TRBD2. The sample taken for sequencing was naive CD4+ T cells from PBMCs. Subset meaning: CD45RA+ positively selected. The DNA of the CDR3 is TGTGCCAGCAGCCAAGTTTCTTACCCGACTAGCGGGAGGGAGAATGAGCAGTTCTTC. It encodes CASSQVSYPTSGRENEQFF.